This T cell receptor beta chain stems from a study of cytomegalovirus exposure and HLA in healthy donors. About the research overall: The roughly 120 validation repertoires, a later analysis reported, used the same platform as the approximately 730 repertoires from the first cohort.

Assay used: immunoSEQ multiplex PCR; TCRdb lists only in-frame clones, some missing. Here the sample spans some 180,000 clones, roughly 86% being singletons. General study points: Associated with cytomegalovirus, according to the listing, were 150 to 200 TCR beta chains.

Of note for this clone: As yet, its antigen is unknown.

The CDR3 contains 15 residues. Trimming took 11 bases from V and 3 from J, leaving 23 bases between them. CDR1 is WNHNN and CDR2 is SYGVQD in the germline V gene (reference sequence). The TCR sequence derives from a man in his thirties or forties in good health and CMV-seropositive. This chain joins TRBV10-1 and TRBJ2-7; the D gene is possibly TRBD2 (6 bases). Sequenced sample: PBMCs. CDR3 sequence reads: CALYLRDGTDYEQYF. The CDR3 bases are TGCGCCCTCTATTTGCGGGACGGTACAGACTACGAGCAGTACTTC.